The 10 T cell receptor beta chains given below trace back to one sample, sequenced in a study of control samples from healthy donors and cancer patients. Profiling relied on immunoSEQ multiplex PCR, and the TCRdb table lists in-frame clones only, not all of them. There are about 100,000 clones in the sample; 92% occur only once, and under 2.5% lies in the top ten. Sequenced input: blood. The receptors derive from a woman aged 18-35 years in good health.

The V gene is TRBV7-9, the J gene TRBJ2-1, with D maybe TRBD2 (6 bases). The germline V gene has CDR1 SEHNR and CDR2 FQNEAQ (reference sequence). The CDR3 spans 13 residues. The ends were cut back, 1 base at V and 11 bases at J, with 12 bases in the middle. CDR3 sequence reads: CASSLVMLAQQFF. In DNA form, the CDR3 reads TGTGCCAGCAGCTTAGTTATGCTAGCGCAGCAGTTCTTC.

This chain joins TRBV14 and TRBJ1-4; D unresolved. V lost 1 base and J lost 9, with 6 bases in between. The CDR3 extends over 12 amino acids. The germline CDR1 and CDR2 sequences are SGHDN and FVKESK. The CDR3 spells CASSQGGKKLFF. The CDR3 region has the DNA TGTGCCAGCAGCCAAGGTGGAAAAAAACTGTTTTTT.

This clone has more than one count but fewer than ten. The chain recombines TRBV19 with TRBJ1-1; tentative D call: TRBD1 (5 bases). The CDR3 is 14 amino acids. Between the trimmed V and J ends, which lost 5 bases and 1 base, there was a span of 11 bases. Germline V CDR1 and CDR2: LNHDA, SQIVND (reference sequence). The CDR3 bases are TGTGCCAGTAGTCGAGCAGGGACGAACACTGAAGCTTTCTTT. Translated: CASSRAGTNTEAFF.

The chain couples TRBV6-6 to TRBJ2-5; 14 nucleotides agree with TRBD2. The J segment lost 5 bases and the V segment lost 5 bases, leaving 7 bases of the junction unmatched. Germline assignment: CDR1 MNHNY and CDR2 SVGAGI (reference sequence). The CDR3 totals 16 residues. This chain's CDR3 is CASSQRLAGGRETQYF. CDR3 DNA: TGTGCCAGCAGTCAAAGACTAGCGGGGGGGCGGGAGACCCAGTACTTC.

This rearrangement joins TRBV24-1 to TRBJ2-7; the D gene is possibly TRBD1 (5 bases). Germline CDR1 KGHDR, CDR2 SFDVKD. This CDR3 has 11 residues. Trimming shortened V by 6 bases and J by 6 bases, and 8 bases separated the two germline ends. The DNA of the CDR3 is TGTGCCACCAGTTGGGGCTCCGAGCAGTACTTC. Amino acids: CATSWGSEQYF.

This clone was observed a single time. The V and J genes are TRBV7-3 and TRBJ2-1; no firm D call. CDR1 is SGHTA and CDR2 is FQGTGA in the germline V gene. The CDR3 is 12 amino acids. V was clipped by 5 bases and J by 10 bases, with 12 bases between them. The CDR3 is CASSLAPGEQFF. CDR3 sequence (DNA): TGTGCCAGCAGCCTGGCCCCCGGGGAGCAGTTCTTC. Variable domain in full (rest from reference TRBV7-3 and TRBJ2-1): GAGVSQTPSNKVTEKGKYVELRCDPISGHTALYWYRQSLGQGPEFLIYFQGTGAADDSGLPNDRFFAVRPEGSVSTLKIQRTERGDSAVYLCASSLAPGEQFFGPGTRLTVL.

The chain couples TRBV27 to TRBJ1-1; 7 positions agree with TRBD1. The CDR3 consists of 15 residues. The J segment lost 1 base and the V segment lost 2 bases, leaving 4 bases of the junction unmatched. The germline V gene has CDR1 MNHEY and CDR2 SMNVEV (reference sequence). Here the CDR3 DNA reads TGTGCCAGCAGTTTAACAGGGGCAAGGAACACTGAAGCTTTCTTT. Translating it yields CASSLTGARNTEAFF.

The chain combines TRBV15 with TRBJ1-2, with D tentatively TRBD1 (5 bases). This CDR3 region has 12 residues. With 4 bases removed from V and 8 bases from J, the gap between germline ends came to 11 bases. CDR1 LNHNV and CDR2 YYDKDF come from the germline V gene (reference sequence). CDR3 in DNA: TGTGCCACCAGCACTCAGGGTATCGGCTACACCTTC. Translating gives CATSTQGIGYTF.

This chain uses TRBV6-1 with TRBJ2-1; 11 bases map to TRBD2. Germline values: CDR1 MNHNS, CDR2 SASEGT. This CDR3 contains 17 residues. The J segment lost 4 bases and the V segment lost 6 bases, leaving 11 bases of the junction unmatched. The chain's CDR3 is CASSEPIGTSGYNEQFF. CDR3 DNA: TGTGCCAGCAGCGAACCTATTGGGACTAGCGGATACAATGAGCAGTTCTTC.

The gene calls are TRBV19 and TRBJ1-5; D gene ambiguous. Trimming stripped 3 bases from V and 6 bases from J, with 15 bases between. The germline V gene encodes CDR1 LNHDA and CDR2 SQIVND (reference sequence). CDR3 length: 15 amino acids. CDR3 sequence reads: CASSIGLGESQPQHF. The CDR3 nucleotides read TGTGCCAGTAGTATTGGACTGGGAGAGAGTCAGCCCCAGCATTTT.